The sample holds one count of the clone carrying this T cell receptor beta chain. What it binds is unknown. The record originates from a study of somatic mutations in cytotoxic T cells in rheumatoid arthritis. Broader study findings: A significant difference in CD8+ T-cell clonality was not found between rheumatoid arthritis patients and age-matched healthy controls. There were about an eighth of the roughly 65 patients in whom the largest CD8+ clone exceeded 20% of CD8+ cells.

Germline values: CDR1 MGHRA, CDR2 YSYEKL. V gave up 1 base and J gave up 5 bases; unmatched junction bases: 4. The CDR3 loop spans 14 amino acids. Some clones are missing from TCRdb's copy, which holds only in-frame ones; the method was immunoSEQ multiplex PCR. The sample carries some 14,000 clones, 70% to 85% recorded once. This sequence originates from an adult with rheumatoid arthritis. The sample was CD8+ T cells sorted from blood. The J gene is TRBJ2-7, the V gene TRBV4-1, with 8 bases lining up with TRBD1. CDR3 amino acids: CASSQGQGNNEQYF. The CDR3 DNA follows: TGCGCCAGCAGCCAAGGACAGGGGAACAACGAGCAGTACTTC.